The 30 T cell receptor beta chains in this list originate from one sample, sequenced in a study of shared clonotypes between healthy human individuals. The data were produced by immunoSEQ multiplex PCR, yet TCRdb's version contains in-frame clones alone and is incomplete. Counted here are about 480,000 clones, 70% to 80% occurring once; the ten biggest clones make up around 13%. The sequenced sample was PBMCs. The receptors stem from a woman in her thirties or forties in good health. Some clones in this sample may be carry-over from other donors' samples.

V gene TRBV5-6 combines with J gene TRBJ2-2; D unresolved. CDR3 length equals 16 residues. Trimming pared 0 bases from V and 3 bases from J, leaving 12 bases between. Germline-derived CDR1 and CDR2 are SGHDT and YYEEEE. CDR3 bases: TGTGCCAGCAGCTTGGTTGAGTTTGGGGACACCGGGGAGCTGTTTTTT. This codes for CASSLVEFGDTGELFF.

The chain couples TRBV29-1 to TRBJ2-7; D possibly corresponds to TRBD2 (5 bases). Trimming left V 4 bases short and J 5 bases short, with 9 bases between. Germline V gene data show CDR1 as SQVTM and CDR2 as ANQGSEA. The CDR3 spans 11 residues. CDR3 protein: CSVVVGNEQYF. The CDR3, as DNA: TGCAGCGTTGTCGTCGGGAACGAGCAGTACTTC.

This clone has just a few counts. The rearrangement links TRBV19 to TRBJ1-1; D not certain. V was trimmed by 0 bases and J by 9 bases, leaving 14 bases between them. Germline CDR1 LNHDA, CDR2 SQIVND (reference sequence). The CDR3 has 14 residues. The CDR3 DNA is TGTGCCAGTAGTATAGACCGGAACGGGTATAAAGCTTTCTTT. Translated, it gives CASSIDRNGYKAFF.

This clone has a single count. The J gene is TRBJ1-2, the V gene TRBV7-2, with 10 bases aligning to TRBD1. The length of the CDR3 is 14 residues. CDR1 SGHTA and CDR2 FQGNSA come from the germline V gene. V shed 5 bases, J shed 5 bases, and the junction held 5 bases outside the gene matches. The CDR3 sequence is CASSTDRGSYGYTF. The CDR3, as DNA: TGTGCCAGCAGCACGGACAGGGGGTCGTATGGCTACACCTTC. Filled out from reference TRBV7-2 and TRBJ1-2, the complete variable domain reads GAGVSQSPSNKVTEKGKDVELRCDPISGHTALYWYRQSLGQGLEFLIYFQGNSAPDKSGLPSDRFSAERTGGSVSTLTIQRTQQEDSAVYLCASSTDRGSYGYTFGSGTRLTVV.

DNA for the CDR3: TGTGCCAGCAGCCAGGGTCTTTCTGGAAACACCATATATTTT. This codes for CASSQGLSGNTIYF. This chain links TRBV7-2 with TRBJ1-3; D possibly corresponds to TRBD1 (5 bases). V lost 5 bases to trimming and J lost 1 base, with 9 bases between them. This CDR3 contains 14 residues. CDR1 and CDR2 from the germline V gene are SGHTA and FQGNSA. The complete variable domain, with remaining parts taken from reference TRBV7-2 and TRBJ1-3, reads GAGVSQSPSNKVTEKGKDVELRCDPISGHTALYWYRQSLGQGLEFLIYFQGNSAPDKSGLPSDRFSAERTGGSVSTLTIQRTQQEDSAVYLCASSQGLSGNTIYFGEGSWLTVV.

The chain carries TRBV11-2 and TRBJ2-1; D gene uncertain. The germline V gene has CDR1 SGHAT and CDR2 FQNNGV. V lost 3 bases and J lost 10, with 10 bases in between. CDR3 length: 12 amino acids. The CDR3 DNA reads as TGTGCCAGCAGCTTCTTTGGCCGGGAGCAGTTCTTC. Amino acids: CASSFFGREQFF.

The chain couples TRBV2 to TRBJ1-2; D call uncertain. The CDR3 contains 13 residues. The germline V gene encodes CDR1 SNHLY and CDR2 FYNNEI. V dropped 10 bases and J dropped 0 bases, with 12 bases sitting between them. CDR3 nucleotide sequence: TGTGCCACTAGGACGCCGGCTAACTATGGCTACACCTTC. Its translation is CATRTPANYGYTF.

The chain has TRBV5-4 and TRBJ2-3; 7 nucleotides agree with TRBD2. V dropped 3 bases and J dropped 5; count of bases not matched to a gene: 9. CDR1 SGHNT and CDR2 YYREEE come from the germline V gene (reference sequence). The CDR3 contains 15 residues. Here the CDR3 reads CASSSKRETVDTQYF. CDR3 in DNA: TGTGCCAGCAGCTCGAAGCGGGAAACGGTAGATACGCAGTATTTT.

V usage is TRBV27 and J usage is TRBJ2-5; TRBD2 matches 14 bases. The junction had 9 bases not matched to a gene; V was cut back by 6 bases and J by 3 bases. The length of the CDR3 is 17 residues. Germline V gene lookup returns CDR1 MNHEY and CDR2 SMNVEV (reference sequence). CDR3 protein: CASSSGTSGRVKETQYF. In DNA form, the CDR3 reads TGTGCCAGCAGCTCCGGGACTAGCGGGAGAGTAAAAGAGACCCAGTACTTC.

The J gene is TRBJ1-1, the V gene TRBV27; D unclear. The germline V and J ends were trimmed by 5 bases and 0 bases, with 7 bases remaining between them. The CDR3 covers 13 residues. Germline V gene sequence: CDR1 MNHEY, CDR2 SMNVEV (reference sequence). CDR3 DNA sequence: TGTGCCAGCAGTCTAACATTGAACACTGAAGCTTTCTTT. Protein product: CASSLTLNTEAFF.

This clone came up a few times. The chain carries TRBV7-9 and TRBJ2-7, with 10 positions matching TRBD1. J was trimmed by 3 bases and V by 5 bases; bases with no gene match: 7. Germline assignment: CDR1 SEHNR and CDR2 FQNEAQ (reference sequence). There are 15 residues in the CDR3. Here the CDR3 reads CASSPLGQGFYEQYF. The CDR3 bases are TGTGCCAGCAGCCCGCTGGGACAGGGGTTCTACGAGCAGTACTTC.

The chain uses TRBV6-1 and TRBJ1-2; 7 nucleotides line up with TRBD1. J gave up 4 bases and V 11 bases, and 16 bases lay outside the gene matches. The germline V gene encodes CDR1 MNHNS and CDR2 SASEGT. This CDR3 comprises 15 residues. Written as DNA, the CDR3 is TGTGCCTTCCTCACCCAGCAAGGGGGCTTCTATGGCTACACCTTC. It specifies CAFLTQQGGFYGYTF.

This chain links TRBV5-4 with TRBJ2-1; 9 positions match TRBD2. V lost 4 bases, J lost 9 bases, and 8 bases stayed unmatched. Per the germline V gene, CDR1 is SGHNT and CDR2 is YYREEE (reference sequence). This CDR3 is built from 14 residues. CDR3 residues: CASSEREVRGEQFF. The CDR3, as DNA: TGTGCCAGCAGCGAGCGGGAGGTGAGAGGTGAGCAGTTCTTC.

The chain uses TRBV5-1 and TRBJ1-5, with 7 bases lining up with TRBD1. The CDR3 spans 15 residues. Germline CDR1 reads SGHRS; CDR2 reads YFSETQ. V was pared by 3 bases and J by 4 bases, with 7 bases of the junction left unmatched. Here the CDR3 reads CASSSQGGANQPQHF. The CDR3 DNA reads as TGCGCCAGCAGCTCCCAGGGGGGAGCTAATCAGCCCCAGCATTTT.

The chain is built from TRBV6-1 and TRBJ2-7; D perhaps matches TRBD1 (6 bases). This CDR3 is 13 amino acids long. Per the germline V gene, CDR1 is MNHNS and CDR2 is SASEGT. Trimming removed 3 bases from V and 4 bases from J, with 10 bases in between. In nucleotides, the CDR3 is TGTGCCAGCAGTGAGGGACACCTGTACGAGCAGTACTTC. Its protein product is CASSEGHLYEQYF.

The rearrangement uses TRBV5-6 and TRBJ2-7, with D perhaps matching TRBD1 (6 bases). Germline V gives CDR1 SGHDT, CDR2 YYEEEE. Trimming shortened V by 4 bases and J by 2 bases, and 19 bases separated the two germline ends. This CDR3 comprises 16 residues. CDR3 DNA: TGTGCCAGCAGCGTAAGACCCCTCAAGGGGGCCTACGAGCAGTACTTC. Translated: CASSVRPLKGAYEQYF.

The rearrangement uses TRBV2 and TRBJ1-2; D is unclear. V was cut by 2 bases and J by 5 bases, with 15 bases left in between. Looked up from germline, CDR1 is SNHLY and CDR2 is FYNNEI. CDR3 length: 15 amino acids. In DNA form, the CDR3 reads TGTGCCAGCAGTGAAAGAGGGATACTCCCTTATGGCTACACCTTC. Its protein product is CASSERGILPYGYTF. The entire variable domain, with the rest obtained from reference TRBV2 and TRBJ1-2, is as follows: EPEVTQTPSHQVTQMGQEVILRCVPISNHLYFYWYRQILGQKVEFLVSFYNNEISEKSEIFDDQFSVERPDGSNFTLKIRSTKLEDSAMYFCASSERGILPYGYTFGSGTRLTVV.

The chain is built from TRBV7-8 and TRBJ2-2; tentative D call: TRBD2 (5 bases). V was cut by 4 bases and J by 5 bases, with 14 bases left in between. The CDR3 contains 15 residues. Germline V gene sequence: CDR1 SGHVS, CDR2 FQNEAQ. The CDR3 nucleotides read TGTGCCAGCAGCTCGTGGGAGCTTGAAACCGGGGAGCTGTTTTTT. It is translated as CASSSWELETGELFF.

This clone was observed a few times. The chain couples TRBV6-1 to TRBJ2-3, with a weak D call TRBD2 (6 bases). V gave up 2 bases and J gave up 0 bases, with 12 bases separating them. CDR3 length: 16 amino acids. The germline gives CDR1 MNHNS, CDR2 SASEGT. The chain's CDR3 is CASSERRRGSTDTQYF. CDR3 DNA: TGTGCCAGCAGTGAACGAAGGCGGGGAAGCACAGATACGCAGTATTTT.

A word on this clone: The sample carries other DNA sequences with the same CDR3. J is TRBJ2-7 and V is TRBV19, with 9 bases identical to TRBD1. CDR1 and CDR2 from the germline V gene are LNHDA and SQIVND (reference sequence). V gave up 6 bases and J gave up 4 bases; unmatched junction bases: 4. There are 13 residues in the CDR3. CDR3 in DNA: TGTGCCAGTAGGGGGACAGGGTTGTACGAGCAGTACTTC. This translates into CASRGTGLYEQYF.

This clone was observed a single time. This sequence joins TRBV7-9 and TRBJ2-2, with D unresolved. CDR1 SEHNR and CDR2 FQNEAQ come from the germline V gene (reference sequence). The CDR3 spans 18 residues. V lost 0 bases and J lost 0, with 14 bases in between. CDR3 sequence (DNA): TGTGCCAGCAGCTTAGCGTTCACCTTAAGCGCGAACACCGGGGAGCTGTTTTTT. Its translation: CASSLAFTLSANTGELFF.

The chain joins TRBV5-1 to TRBJ2-1; 8 bases line up with TRBD2. This CDR3 is 13 amino acids long. Germline V gene sequence: CDR1 SGHRS, CDR2 YFSETQ. V shed 4 bases, J shed 8 bases, and the junction held 5 bases outside the gene matches. The CDR3 sequence is CASSPGLDYEQFF. The CDR3 coding sequence is TGCGCCAGCAGCCCGGGACTAGACTATGAGCAGTTCTTC.

The chain recombines TRBV5-1 with TRBJ2-3, with 7 bases fitting TRBD2. The CDR3 is 16 residues long. Trimming took 0 bases from V and 2 from J; bases not matched to a gene: 6. Germline V gives CDR1 SGHRS, CDR2 YFSETQ. CDR3 nucleotides: TGCGCCAGCAGCTTGGTAGGGACTATCAACACAGATACGCAGTATTTT. Encoded protein: CASSLVGTINTDTQYF. Full variable domain (missing parts from reference TRBV5-1 and TRBJ2-3): KAGVTQTPRYLIKTRGQQVTLSCSPISGHRSVSWYQQTPGQGLQFLFEYFSETQRNKGNFPGRFSGRQFSNSRSEMNVSTLELGDSALYLCASSLVGTINTDTQYFGPGTRLTVL.

This clone has ten or more counts. This chain uses TRBV27 with TRBJ1-4; TRBD1 matches 11 bases. The germline gives CDR1 MNHEY, CDR2 SMNVEV (reference sequence). The CDR3 loop spans 15 amino acids. With 6 bases clipped from V and 7 bases from J, the junction kept 7 bases outside the gene matches. CDR3 bases: TGTGCCAGCAGGGCGGGACAGGGGGAAGTTGAAAAACTGTTTTTT. Its protein product is CASRAGQGEVEKLFF.

Here the CDR3 reads CASSQVSGDSYEQYF. The CDR3 region has the DNA TGCGCCAGCAGCCAAGTATCGGGGGACTCCTACGAGCAGTACTTC. This chain links TRBV4-1 with TRBJ2-7, with a tentative D call TRBD2 (6 bases). The V gene's germline CDR1 is MGHRA and CDR2 YSYEKL. The length of the CDR3 is 15 residues. V lost 1 base and J 0 bases, leaving 10 bases between the germline ends.

This chain joins TRBV18 and TRBJ2-7; either TRBD1 or TRBD2 may fit D (5 bases each). Germline V gene lookup returns CDR1 KGHSH and CDR2 LQKENI. There are 14 residues in the CDR3. Trimming left V 2 bases short and J 3 bases short, with 11 bases between. CDR3 loop: CASSPEGRGYEQYF. CDR3 nucleotide sequence: TGTGCCAGCTCACCAGAGGGGAGAGGCTACGAGCAGTACTTC.

V and J are TRBV19 and TRBJ2-7, with D tentatively TRBD2 (7 bases). Germline loops: CDR1 LNHDA, CDR2 SQIVND (reference sequence). Between the trimmed V and J ends, which lost 3 bases and 0 bases, there was a span of 15 bases. This CDR3 comprises 16 residues. CDR3 coding DNA: TGTGCCAGTAGTATCAGGGGAGGCGGGAGCTCCTACGAGCAGTACTTC. Residues: CASSIRGGGSSYEQYF.

This clone showed up just a few times. The V call is TRBV9, the J call TRBJ2-2; no firm D call. Germline-derived CDR1 and CDR2 are SGDLS and YYNGEE. Trimming stripped 4 bases from V and 2 bases from J, with 9 bases between. The CDR3 is 14 amino acids. The CDR3 bases are TGTGCCAGCAGCCGTGACCCTAACACCGGGGAGCTGTTTTTT. Amino acid sequence: CASSRDPNTGELFF.

The table lists this clone with a count of one. The J gene is TRBJ1-5, the V gene TRBV28, with 9 bases that match TRBD1. CDR3 length equals 15 residues. Germline lookup yields CDR1 MDHEN and CDR2 SYDVKM. V was pared by 6 bases and J by 2 bases, with 5 bases of the junction left unmatched. CDR3 DNA sequence: TGTGCCAGCAGCCGGACAGGGGACGGCAATCAGCCCCAGCATTTT. Its translation is CASSRTGDGNQPQHF.

The J gene is TRBJ2-2, the V gene TRBV18; unclear D gene. The CDR3 extends over 13 amino acids. Germline V gene lookup returns CDR1 KGHSH and CDR2 LQKENI. Trimming shortened V by 2 bases and J by 4 bases, and 5 bases separated the two germline ends. The CDR3 spells CASSPYSTGELFF. The CDR3, as DNA: TGTGCCAGCTCACCATATAGCACCGGGGAGCTGTTTTTT.